This is a list of T cell receptor beta chains from one sample in a study of Graves' ophthalmopathy and Graves' hyperthyroidism. TCRdb ran MiXCR on the multiplex PCR reads and lists one entry per CDR3 protein. This sample has around 1,200,000 distinct CDR3 sequences, with about two fifths found just once. Source material: peripheral blood or thyroid tissue (not recorded which). The receptors here all came from an adult man with Graves' hyperthyroidism. CDR3s include the opening cysteine and the closing phenylalanine or tryptophan. The D gene is left open where the match is weak. Size is omitted from some rows. Given values are once, few, many or a class for expanded clones.

DNA,CDR3,V,size,J,D
TGTGCCATCAGGACAGGGTCCACCGGGGACACTACCTACACTGAAGCTTTCTTT,CAIRTGSTGDTTYTEAFF,TRBV10-3,-,TRBJ1-1,TRBD1
TGTGCCAGCCTTAACGGGGGGGCCTACGAGCAGTACTTC,CASLNGGAYEQYF,TRBV6-2/TRBV6-3,many,TRBJ2-7,TRBD2
TGTGCCAGCAGTCAAGTCCAGGGAGGAGAAAAACTGTTTTTT,CASSQVQGGEKLFF,TRBV10-2,few,TRBJ1-4,-
TGCGCCAGCAGTGAGTCGGAGGGCTTACAGGGGATCACCGGGGAGCTGTTTTTT,CASSESEGLQGITGELFF,TRBV10-2,few,TRBJ2-2,-
TGTGCCAGTAGTTCCGCTACAGGGCCTCAGCCCCAGCATTTT,CASSSATGPQPQHF,TRBV19,many,TRBJ1-5,-
TGCGCCAGCAGCAAGATACAGTCCGGCAATCAGCCCCAGCATTTT,CASSKIQSGNQPQHF,TRBV4-1,few,TRBJ1-5,-
TGTGCCAGCAGCTTTATCGACAGAAAGAATCAGCCCCAGCATTTT,CASSFIDRKNQPQHF,TRBV7-4,-,TRBJ1-5,-
TGTGCCAGCAGCGGGACAGGAGAAGAGACCCAGTACTTC,CASSGTGEETQYF,TRBV7-7,many,TRBJ2-5,TRBD1
TGTGCCAGCAGCCTAGGGACAGCCATCTCTGGAAACACCATATATTTT,CASSLGTAISGNTIYF,TRBV7-2,many,TRBJ1-3,TRBD1
TGTGCCAGCAGCCAAGGGTTAGCGGGAGGCCTCCCATACGAGCAGTACTTC,CASSQGLAGGLPYEQYF,TRBV4-2,few,TRBJ2-7,TRBD2
TGCGCCAGCAGTGCCGGACAGGGGCTCTACGAGCAGTACTTC,CASSAGQGLYEQYF,TRBV10-2,-,TRBJ2-7,TRBD1
TGTGCCAGCAGTGATCCCGGGACAGGGGGACCGTATGGCTACACCTTC,CASSDPGTGGPYGYTF,TRBV25-1,once,TRBJ1-2,TRBD1
TGTGCCAGCAGCTCTGGGATGAACACTGAAGCTTTCTTT,CASSSGMNTEAFF,TRBV7-2,many,TRBJ1-1,-
TGTGCCAGCAGTTTTACGGTCCCGGGACAGCAAGAGACCCAGTACTTC,CASSFTVPGQQETQYF,TRBV28,few,TRBJ2-5,TRBD1
TGCAGCGTTGAAACCGGACAGGGAGGGAGTCTAGCTTTCTTT,CSVETGQGGSLAFF,TRBV29-1,-,TRBJ1-1,TRBD1
TGTGCCAGCGACCGGACAGGACAGGGAGACTTTGGCTACACCTTC,CASDRTGQGDFGYTF,TRBV2,-,TRBJ1-2,TRBD1
TGTGCCAGCAGCTTAGTCCGGCACCAAAGGTTCACCGGGGAGCTGTTTTTT,CASSLVRHQRFTGELFF,TRBV11-2,-,TRBJ2-2,-
TGTGCCAGCAGCTTAATGGGAATGCGCTATGGCTACACCTTC,CASSLMGMRYGYTF,TRBV7-6,many,TRBJ1-2,-
TGCAGTGCTAGAGATAGAGACTGGGACTACGAGCAGTACTTC,CSARDRDWDYEQYF,TRBV20-1,-,TRBJ2-7,-
TGTGCCAGCAGCTCCGAGGCGCTGGCAACCCAGTACTTC,CASSSEALATQYF,TRBV7-9,-,TRBJ2-5,-
TGTGCCATCAGAGCCGACAGACCTCATTCACCCCTCCACTTT,CAIRADRPHSPLHF,TRBV5-6,-,TRBJ1-6,-
TGTGCCAGGACAGGGGTTAATTCACCCCTCCACTTT,CARTGVNSPLHF,TRBV7-8,-,TRBJ1-6,TRBD1